This is a list of T cell receptor beta chains from one sample in a study of cytomegalovirus exposure and HLA in healthy donors. Measured with immunoSEQ multiplex PCR; TCRdb has only the in-frame clones, and not every one. The sample lists about 120,000 clones; 8% to 11% were seen once. The sequencing input was PBMCs. All receptors derive from a woman between 18 and 29 years old in good health and CMV-seropositive. Each CDR3 is given with its conserved first and last residue. D genes are given only for firm matches. For some rows the clone size is stated as once, few or many, or as a class when expanded; others skip it.

J gene,V gene,D gene,clone size,CDR3 DNA,CDR3 protein
TRBJ2-7,TRBV6-1,TRBD1,few,TGTGACTCAGGGGGCGCGCAGTACTTC,CDSGGAQYF
TRBJ2-4,TRBV30,NA,NA,TGTGCCTGGAGTGTAAAGGGGGGGGAATCGGGCAAAAACATTCAGTACTTC,CAWSVKGGESGKNIQYF
TRBJ2-5,TRBV4-2,TRBD2,NA,TGTGCCAGCAGCCAACTCCCCGTGACTAGCGGGAGGTCAAAGACCCAGTACTTC,CASSQLPVTSGRSKTQYF
TRBJ1-4,TRBV6-1,NA,NA,TGTGCCAGCAGAGCCACGTTTCTAGGCGAAAAACTGTTTTTT,CASRATFLGEKLFF
TRBJ2-3,TRBV5-1,NA,NA,TGCGCCAGCAGCCCAAGTACCGGGGCCGTCGGAGGGAGAGATACGCAGTATTTT,CASSPSTGAVGGRDTQYF
TRBJ2-2,TRBV27,NA,few,TGTGCCAGCAGTTTGTGGGGGGACACCGGGGAGCTGTTTTTT,CASSLWGDTGELFF
TRBJ1-2,TRBV4-1,NA,NA,TGCGCCAGCAGCCAAGGACTCTTCCAGGGGAGAGGCTATGGCTACACCTTC,CASSQGLFQGRGYGYTF
TRBJ1-2,TRBV5-4,NA,few,TGTGCCAGCAGCTTGGAGTCCGTCAGGTCCTATGGCTACACCTTC,CASSLESVRSYGYTF
TRBJ2-7,TRBV5-1,NA,NA,TGCGCCAGCAGCTCCGGTTACGAGCAGTACTTC,CASSSGYEQYF
TRBJ2-7,TRBV29-1,NA,few,TGCAGCGCCGTTCAACAGGGCTCCGAGCAGTACTTC,CSAVQQGSEQYF
TRBJ1-1,TRBV30,NA,NA,TGTGCCTGGAGTTACGCGGCGGAGCTAGACACTGAAGCTTTCTTT,CAWSYAAELDTEAFF
TRBJ1-5,TRBV28,NA,NA,TGTGCCAGCAGAACCGGGGGGAGCCAGGCCCAGCATTTT,CASRTGGSQAQHF
TRBJ1-2,TRBV27,TRBD1,few,TGTGCCAGCAGCCCTGACAGGGTGGGATATGGCTACACCTTC,CASSPDRVGYGYTF
TRBJ1-1,TRBV2,TRBD1,few,TGTGCCAGCAGAGCGAGGGACAGCTACACTGAAGCTTTCTTT,CASRARDSYTEAFF
TRBJ2-7,TRBV11-3,TRBD1,few,TGTGCCAGCAGCTTAGATCTGGACAGGGCAAATTACGAGCAGTACTTC,CASSLDLDRANYEQYF
TRBJ2-7,TRBV5-4,NA,few,TGTGCCAGCAGCTTGGTTAGCGGCGGGGCCGAGCAGTACTTC,CASSLVSGGAEQYF
TRBJ1-5,TRBV19,NA,NA,TGTGCCAGTAGGATACAGGGCAATCAGCCCCAGCATTTT,CASRIQGNQPQHF
TRBJ2-1,TRBV11-2,TRBD1,NA,TGTGCCAGCAGCTCACCCGGGACAGGGTCCAATGAGCAGTTCTTC,CASSSPGTGSNEQFF
TRBJ1-1,TRBV7-8,NA,few,TGTGCCAGCAGCTTAAGAGCGGGGGCGAGTTGGAGCACTGAAGCTTTCTTT,CASSLRAGASWSTEAFF
TRBJ1-2,TRBV19,NA,NA,TGTGCCAGTAGTATAAAGGGACTGACCTACACCTTC,CASSIKGLTYTF
TRBJ2-1,TRBV7-9,TRBD2,NA,TGTGCCAGCAGCCCCGATTTAGCGGGGAATGAGCAGTTCTTC,CASSPDLAGNEQFF
TRBJ1-3,TRBV28,NA,NA,TGTGCCAGCAGTTTAATCGTTAACTCTGGAAACACCATATATTTT,CASSLIVNSGNTIYF
TRBJ2-6,TRBV10-3,TRBD1,NA,TGTGCCAGCCGGGACAGCTCTGGGGCCAACGTCCTGACTTTC,CASRDSSGANVLTF
TRBJ1-3,TRBV15,NA,few,TGTGCCACCAGCAGAGATATTGTTAACACCATATATTTT,CATSRDIVNTIYF
TRBJ2-5,TRBV30,TRBD2,once,TGTGCCTGGAGTGTCGGGACTAGCAGCTTAGAGCAGTACTTC,CAWSVGTSSLEQYF
TRBJ2-3,TRBV9,TRBD2,few,TGTGCCAGCAGCGCCAACGTACTAGCGACAGATACGCAGTATTTT,CASSANVLATDTQYF
TRBJ1-4,TRBV19,TRBD1,few,TGTGCCAGTACCAGGACAGGCTTAAATGAAAAACTGTTTTTT,CASTRTGLNEKLFF
TRBJ2-7,TRBV6-6,TRBD2,few,TGTGCAACCGGGGGGACTTACGAGCAGTACTTC,CATGGTYEQYF
TRBJ1-1,TRBV9,NA,NA,TGTGCCAGCAGCGGACAGATGAACACTGAAGCTTTCTTT,CASSGQMNTEAFF
TRBJ2-7,TRBV7-8,NA,NA,TGTGCCAGCAGCCAAGAACGCGGCCACCACTACGAGCAGTACTTC,CASSQERGHHYEQYF
TRBJ2-7,TRBV14,TRBD1,NA,TGTGCCAGCAGCCAATGGACAGGACCCTACGAGCAGTACTTC,CASSQWTGPYEQYF
TRBJ1-1,TRBV12-2,NA,NA,TGTGCAAGTCGAGAATTGAGGTGTGGGAACACTGAAGCTTTCTTT,CASRELRCGNTEAFF
TRBJ2-5,TRBV27,NA,few,TGTGCCAGCAGTTTTGGGGGGATTATAAAGACCCAGTACTTC,CASSFGGIIKTQYF
TRBJ1-2,TRBV9,NA,few,TGTGCCACCTCTCACCTGGACACAATGCACTATGGCTACACCTTC,CATSHLDTMHYGYTF
TRBJ2-1,TRBV4-2,TRBD1,NA,TGTGCCAGCAGCCAAGACTTTGTAGGGACAGGGTCAAGCAATGAGCAGTTCTTC,CASSQDFVGTGSSNEQFF
TRBJ2-7,TRBV14,NA,NA,TGTGCCAGCAGTAACGGGGACTACGAGCAGTACTTC,CASSNGDYEQYF
TRBJ1-2,TRBV2,TRBD1,few,TGTGCCAGCAGTGTTGAGGGACAGGGGTTGAACTATGGCTACACCTTC,CASSVEGQGLNYGYTF
TRBJ1-1,TRBV7-8,NA,few,TGTGCCAGCAGCTCTGACAGGTTTGCGAGCACTGAAGCTTTCTTT,CASSSDRFASTEAFF
TRBJ2-2,TRBV9,NA,NA,TGTGCCAGCAGCGTCTTGTGGACAGGCGGGAGGGAGCTGTTTTTT,CASSVLWTGGRELFF
TRBJ1-5,TRBV27,NA,few,TGTGCCAGCAGTTTCCAGGGGCTACAGCCCCAGCATTTT,CASSFQGLQPQHF
TRBJ1-2,TRBV29-1,TRBD1,NA,TGCAGCGTTGAAGATCCCCAGGGGGTAGGCTATGGCTACACCTTC,CSVEDPQGVGYGYTF
TRBJ2-5,TRBV28,TRBD2,NA,TGTGCCAGCAGTTGGGGGGGGTTAACAGAGACCCAGTACTTC,CASSWGGLTETQYF
TRBJ2-7,TRBV13,NA,NA,TGTGCCAGCAGCCCCCGGACTTCCTCCTACGAGCAGTACTTC,CASSPRTSSYEQYF
TRBJ2-5,TRBV2,TRBD1,few,TGTGCCAGCAGTGAATGGGACAGAGGGGAAGAGACCCAGTACTTC,CASSEWDRGEETQYF
TRBJ2-7,TRBV30,TRBD1,few,TGTGCCTGGAGCTTCGGGACAGGGGAGTACTTC,CAWSFGTGEYF
TRBJ2-7,TRBV6-1,TRBD2,few,TGTGCCAGCAGTGATCTAGCGGGAGGTATCTACGAGCAGTACTTC,CASSDLAGGIYEQYF
TRBJ1-1,TRBV27,NA,NA,TGTGCCAGCAGTTTAGCGGGCACTGAAGCTTTCTTT,CASSLAGTEAFF
TRBJ2-1,TRBV5-1,TRBD2,few,TGCGCCAGCAGCTTAGCGGGGAGCTCCTACAATGAGCAGTTCTTC,CASSLAGSSYNEQFF
TRBJ1-5,TRBV28,NA,NA,TGTGCCAGCAGTTTATTGGGGGGGCAAGGCAATCAGCCCCAGAATTTT,CASSLLGGQGNQPQNF
TRBJ2-7,TRBV2,NA,NA,TGTGCCAGCAGTGAAGCCCCGGGGAGGTACGAGCAGTACTTC,CASSEAPGRYEQYF
TRBJ2-3,TRBV28,TRBD1,few,TGTGCCAGCAGTACGGGACAGGGGACAGATACGCAGTATTTT,CASSTGQGTDTQYF